This T cell receptor (beta chain) was profiled in a study of cytomegalovirus exposure and HLA in healthy donors. Study in general: Of all 400 or so donors who were genotyped, roughly 81% belonged to the Caucasian-associated ancestry cluster.

Germline CDR1 and CDR2: SEHNR and FQNEAQ (reference sequence). The trim removed 5 bases at V and 5 bases at J, leaving 6 bases unmatched. The CDR3 contains 14 residues. 13 Jbeta primers and 60 Vbeta primers were used for the PCR. Assay: immunoSEQ multiplex PCR; the TCRdb copy retains only in-frame clones and omits some. This sample has around 140,000 clones, with approximately 75% found just once. Sequenced: PBMCs. The chain links TRBV7-9 to TRBJ1-2; 9 bases map to TRBD1. The origin of this receptor is a male donor in good health and CMV-seronegative. CDR3 sequence: CASSPSGTGYGYTF. For the CDR3, the DNA is TGTGCCAGCAGCCCTAGTGGGACAGGGTATGGCTACACCTTC.